A selection of T cell receptor beta chains follows, all from one sample in a study of cytomegalovirus exposure and HLA in healthy donors. Assay: immunoSEQ multiplex PCR; the TCRdb copy retains only in-frame clones and omits some. This table has around 100,000 clones, 82% appearing once. Sequencing was carried out using PBMCs. These receptors came from a woman between 18 and 29 years old in good health and CMV-seronegative. CDR3s include the opening cysteine and the closing phenylalanine or tryptophan. D genes are given only for firm matches. Clone sizes are given selectively: once, few, many, or a class where the clone is expanded.

v_gene	abundance	j_gene	d_gene	CDR3nt	CDR3aa
TRBV7-9	-	TRBJ2-2	-	TGTGCCAGCAGCGGTGGCGGGTTCGCCGGGGAGCTGTTTTTT	CASSGGGFAGELFF
TRBV7-9	-	TRBJ2-7	TRBD1	TGTGCCAGCAGCCGGGACAGCCACTACGAGCAGTACTTC	CASSRDSHYEQYF
TRBV12-5	-	TRBJ2-3	-	TGTGCTAGTGGTTTGTTCGGGGGAAGCACAGATACGCAGTATTTT	CASGLFGGSTDTQYF
TRBV29-1	-	TRBJ1-2	TRBD1	TGCAGCGTTGTGGGACAGGGGGGCTATGGCTACACCTTC	CSVVGQGGYGYTF
TRBV11-2	-	TRBJ1-1	-	TGTGCCAGCAGTGGGGGCAGGAACACTGAAGCTTTCTTT	CASSGGRNTEAFF
TRBV10-3	-	TRBJ2-5	-	TGTGCCATTGCACTAGGGGAGACCCAGTACTTC	CAIALGETQYF
TRBV7-2	-	TRBJ1-4	TRBD1	TGTGCCAGCAGCTCCCTCCCGGGACAGTTAGTTGCAACTAATGAAAAACTGTTTTTT	CASSSLPGQLVATNEKLFF
TRBV28	-	TRBJ1-5	TRBD1	TGTGCCAGCAGTCCCCGGGACAGGGGATTAGGGCGCAATCAGCCCCAGCATTTT	CASSPRDRGLGRNQPQHF
TRBV5-4	-	TRBJ2-1	TRBD1	TGTGCCAGCAGCTTAGGGGGCGGTAGCTCCTACAATGAGCAGTTCTTC	CASSLGGGSSYNEQFF
TRBV28	-	TRBJ1-5	-	TGTGCCTCGAGATATAGCAATCAGCCCCAGCATTTT	CASRYSNQPQHF
TRBV6-6	once	TRBJ2-2	TRBD1	TGTGCCAGCAGTCGGGACAGGGCCACCGGGGAGCTGTTTTTT	CASSRDRATGELFF
TRBV7-2	once	TRBJ2-3	-	TGTGCCAGCAGCCCTAACCAGGGGCCTCGGGGCACAGATACGCAGTATTTT	CASSPNQGPRGTDTQYF
TRBV10-3	-	TRBJ2-3	TRBD2	TGTGCCATCGCGAAGACTAGCGGGTCTAGCACAGATACGCAGTATTTT	CAIAKTSGSSTDTQYF
TRBV15	-	TRBJ1-2	-	TGTGCCACCAGCCCAAAAGACGGCGGGGGCTACACCTTC	CATSPKDGGGYTF
TRBV6-1	few	TRBJ1-4	-	TGTGCCAGCAGTGAATGGGGGGTGAATGAAAAACTGTTTTTT	CASSEWGVNEKLFF
TRBV2	-	TRBJ1-6	-	TGTGCCAGCAGTGAACTCGAGGTTATTTTCCACCTCCACTTT	CASSELEVIFHLHF
TRBV6-4	-	TRBJ1-1	-	TGTGCCAGCAGAGCGCACGCCGGCACTGAAGCTTTCTTT	CASRAHAGTEAFF
TRBV28	-	TRBJ2-3	-	TGTGCCAGCAGTTCTTCTTTCTTTCAAGGGGCAACGAGAGATACGCAGTATTTT	CASSSSFFQGATRDTQYF
TRBV19	-	TRBJ1-5	-	TGTGCCAGTATAGGGAGCTACAATCAGCCCCAGCATTTT	CASIGSYNQPQHF
TRBV28	once	TRBJ1-2	TRBD1	TGTGCCAGCACCCCGGACAGGGTGGCCTATGGCTACACCTTC	CASTPDRVAYGYTF
TRBV5-4	-	TRBJ2-3	TRBD1	TGTGCCAGCAGCAATCACCGGGACAGGGGGAGCACAGATACGCAGTATTTT	CASSNHRDRGSTDTQYF
TRBV27	-	TRBJ2-7	TRBD2	TGTGCCAGCAGTTTATCGGTGGCGGGAGCGTCTTACGAGCAGTACTTC	CASSLSVAGASYEQYF
TRBV27	-	TRBJ1-2	TRBD1	TGTGCCAGCAGGACGGGACAGGCGATTAACTATGGCTACACCTTC	CASRTGQAINYGYTF
TRBV5-5	-	TRBJ1-4	-	TGTGCCAGCAGCTTGAGGGGGACGGGCTTTGGTGAAAAACTGTTTTTT	CASSLRGTGFGEKLFF
TRBV5-1	-	TRBJ2-3	TRBD2	TGCGCCAGCAGCCCCGAGCGGGGGGGTTACACAGATACGCAGTATTTT	CASSPERGGYTDTQYF
TRBV11-2	-	TRBJ1-3	-	TGTGCCAGCAGCTTACGGGGGGTCACTGGAAACACCATATATTTT	CASSLRGVTGNTIYF
TRBV5-1	-	TRBJ1-4	TRBD1	TGCGCCAGCAGCCTGACAGGGAATAATGAAAAACTGTTTTTT	CASSLTGNNEKLFF
TRBV11-2	-	TRBJ1-1	-	TGTGCCAGCAGCCCGATACCTTTCCTCGGAGGGGAGGGCACTGAAGCTTTCTTT	CASSPIPFLGGEGTEAFF
TRBV15	-	TRBJ2-5	-	TGTGCCACCAGCAGAGATCCCCGGTCGGAGACCCAGTACTTC	CATSRDPRSETQYF
TRBV5-1	-	TRBJ2-6	-	TGCGCCAGCAGCTTGGACAGCAACGTCCTGACTTTC	CASSLDSNVLTF
TRBV28	-	TRBJ1-5	-	TGTGCCAGCAGTTTAAGGTACCCGGGGAATCAGCCCCAGCATTTT	CASSLRYPGNQPQHF
TRBV2	-	TRBJ2-3	TRBD2	TGTGCCAGCAAAGTCGGTAGCGGGAGGTCTACAGATACGCAGTATTTT	CASKVGSGRSTDTQYF
TRBV9	-	TRBJ1-1	-	TGTGCCAGCAGCGTAGTCAGGGAGGGGGGGAACACTGAAGCTTTCTTT	CASSVVREGGNTEAFF
TRBV13	-	TRBJ2-2	TRBD2	TGTGCCAGCAGCCAGCGGGGGGCGGGATCCGGGGAGCTGTTTTTT	CASSQRGAGSGELFF
TRBV7-2	once	TRBJ1-5	TRBD1	TGTGCCAGCAGCACCCGGACAGGGTATCAGCCCCAGCATTTT	CASSTRTGYQPQHF
TRBV7-9	few	TRBJ1-4	TRBD1	TGTGCCAGCAGCAGGGGGACAGATAATGAAAAACTGTTTTTT	CASSRGTDNEKLFF
TRBV18	-	TRBJ1-2	-	TGTGCCAGCTCACCGCCGTCTATCAACTATGGCTACACCTTC	CASSPPSINYGYTF
TRBV28	-	TRBJ1-1	-	TGTGCCAGCAGTTTAGGACTCCTGAACACTGAAGCTTTCTTT	CASSLGLLNTEAFF
TRBV27	-	TRBJ1-2	-	TGTGCCAGCAGTTTATCGAGTGGGGGCGACTATGGCTACACCTTC	CASSLSSGGDYGYTF
TRBV15	-	TRBJ2-5	TRBD1	TGTGCCACCAGCACCCGGGGACAGTTGGTGGAAGAGACCCAGTACTTC	CATSTRGQLVEETQYF
TRBV11-3	-	TRBJ2-1	TRBD2	TGTGCCAGCAGCCGAGAAGCGGGAGAGCCGTTCAATGAGCAGTTCTTC	CASSREAGEPFNEQFF
TRBV7-9	-	TRBJ2-2	TRBD2	TGTGCCAGCAGATTAGCGGGAGATAACACCGGGGAGCTGTTTTTT	CASRLAGDNTGELFF
TRBV15	once	TRBJ1-2	-	TGTGCCACCAGCAGAGATTGGGACTCTGGAAATGGCTACACCTTC	CATSRDWDSGNGYTF
TRBV29-1	-	TRBJ2-5	TRBD1	TGCAGCGGGGTGACAGGGTCTGGATTCGAGACCCAGTACTTC	CSGVTGSGFETQYF
TRBV11-3	-	TRBJ1-2	TRBD1	TGTGCCAGCAGCGACAGGGTCGCTGGCTACACCTTC	CASSDRVAGYTF
TRBV5-4	-	TRBJ2-5	-	TGTGCCAGCAGCTCCGGGACTTCCGAGACCCAGTACTTC	CASSSGTSETQYF
TRBV4-2	-	TRBJ2-7	TRBD2	TGTGCCAGCAGCCGGCAGACTAGCGGGAGGCCCTACGAGCAGTACTTC	CASSRQTSGRPYEQYF
TRBV11-2	once	TRBJ2-3	TRBD2	TGTGCCAGCAGCTTAGACGGGGGGGCGACAGATACGCAGTATTTT	CASSLDGGATDTQYF
TRBV28	-	TRBJ1-5	TRBD1	TGTGCCAGCAGCCAGACAGACAGGGAGAATCAGCCCCAGCATTTT	CASSQTDRENQPQHF
TRBV5-1	-	TRBJ2-7	-	TGCGCCAGCAGCCCCGGAGGAATATACGAGCAGTACTTC	CASSPGGIYEQYF
TRBV6-1	-	TRBJ1-1	-	TGTGCCAGCAGTGATTGGCAGATGAACACTGAAGCTTTCTTT	CASSDWQMNTEAFF
TRBV6-6	-	TRBJ2-3	-	TGTGCCAGCAGTTACTCGTATACAGATACGCAGTATTTT	CASSYSYTDTQYF
TRBV6-5	-	TRBJ1-2	TRBD1	TGTGCCAGCAGTCGAGGACAGGGGGGTGGCTACACCTTC	CASSRGQGGGYTF
TRBV7-9	-	TRBJ1-1	TRBD1	TGTGCCAGCACAATGACAGGGCGGGGGAACACTGAAGCTTTCTTT	CASTMTGRGNTEAFF
TRBV6-6	once	TRBJ1-1	TRBD1	TGTGCCAGCAGACCCCAGGGGGCGCGAGATACTGAAGCTTTCTTT	CASRPQGARDTEAFF